This TCR beta chain was captured by sequencing in a study of blood T cell repertoires in COVID-19. Study-wide context: The United States, Italy and Spain were the sources of the acute and convalescent COVID-19 samples. Sample material is recorded as cDNA or gDNA derived from T cells, B-cell-depleted T cells, or PBMCs.

As processed by the authors: Quantification of nucleated cells was approximated via reference gene primer amplification. The data were produced by immunoSEQ multiplex PCR, yet TCRdb's version contains in-frame clones alone and is incomplete. The V and J calls and clone size were taken over from that table, and D and trimming were inferred from the DNA. The sample shows about 300,000 clones, around 90% of them seen only once. The CDR3 has 15 residues. V lost 4 bases to trimming and J lost 4 bases; unmatched junction nucleotides: 5. The germline CDR1 and CDR2 sequences are SGHRS and YFSETQ. The specimen was peripheral blood. The receptor was derived from a young man with active or convalescent COVID-19. This chain uses TRBV5-1 with TRBJ2-5, with TRBD1 identical over 12 bases. CDR3 nucleotide sequence: TGCGCCAGCAGCGGGGGGACAGGGGGCCGAGAGACCCAGTACTTC. This codes for CASSGGTGGRETQYF. Using reference TRBV5-1 and TRBJ2-5 for the parts outside the CDR3, the full variable domain is KAGVTQTPRYLIKTRGQQVTLSCSPISGHRSVSWYQQTPGQGLQFLFEYFSETQRNKGNFPGRFSGRQFSNSRSEMNVSTLELGDSALYLCASSGGTGGRETQYFGPGTRLLVL.